This TCR beta chain was sequenced for a study of cytomegalovirus exposure and HLA in healthy donors. Study-wide results and limits: Links to common viral pathogens appeared, in a later analysis, for several of the most significant clusters. In a later analysis, V- and J-gene trimming of beta chains associated with a DCLRE1C missense variant, replicated independently.

Turning to this clone: Its antigen is currently unknown. The sample holds other DNA sequences that translate to the same CDR3.

PCR employed 60 Vbeta and 13 Jbeta primers. Only in-frame clones appear in the TCRdb table, and some are missing; sequencing was by immunoSEQ multiplex PCR. The sample lists under 150,000 clones; about two thirds were seen once. This TCR came from a woman in her sixties or seventies in good health and CMV-seropositive. The sequenced material came from PBMCs.

The CDR3 reads CASSLTGGVSNQPQHF. CDR3 nucleotide sequence: TGCGCCAGCAGCTTAACGGGGGGGGTAAGCAATCAGCCCCAGCATTTT. The chain recombines TRBV5-1 with TRBJ1-5, with D perhaps matching TRBD1 (5 bases). The ends were cut back, 2 bases at V and 1 base at J, with 13 bases in the middle. CDR1 is SGHRS, CDR2 YFSETQ, per germline. The CDR3 totals 16 residues. The full variable domain, with the rest looked up from reference TRBV5-1 and TRBJ1-5, is KAGVTQTPRYLIKTRGQQVTLSCSPISGHRSVSWYQQTPGQGLQFLFEYFSETQRNKGNFPGRFSGRQFSNSRSEMNVSTLELGDSALYLCASSLTGGVSNQPQHFGDGTRLSIL.